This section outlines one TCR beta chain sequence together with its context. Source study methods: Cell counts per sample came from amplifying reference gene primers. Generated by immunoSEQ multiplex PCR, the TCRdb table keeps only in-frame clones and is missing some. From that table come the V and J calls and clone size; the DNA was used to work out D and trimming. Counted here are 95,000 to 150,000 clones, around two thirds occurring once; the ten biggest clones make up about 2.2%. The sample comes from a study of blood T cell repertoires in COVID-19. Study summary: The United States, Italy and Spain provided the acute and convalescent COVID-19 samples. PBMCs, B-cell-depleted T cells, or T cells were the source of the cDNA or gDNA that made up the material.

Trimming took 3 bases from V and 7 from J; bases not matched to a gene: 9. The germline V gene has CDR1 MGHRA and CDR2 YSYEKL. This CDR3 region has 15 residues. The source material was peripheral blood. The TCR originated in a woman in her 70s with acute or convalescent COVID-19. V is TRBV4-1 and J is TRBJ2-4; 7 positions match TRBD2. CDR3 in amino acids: CASSQPLADGNIQYF. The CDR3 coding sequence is TGCGCCAGCAGCCAGCCCCTAGCGGACGGGAACATTCAGTACTTC.